The sequence of this T cell receptor beta chain was determined in a study of T cell responses to AZD1222 COVID-19 vaccine. Assay: immunoSEQ multiplex PCR; the TCRdb copy retains only in-frame clones and omits some. The sample comprises about 110,000 clones, more than 70% of which are singletons, and about 3.5% rests with the top ten. This clone occurred a few times. Its target is not known. General study findings and limits: Baseline seropositives among AZD1222 recipients totaled only five to seven. Repertoire collection took place solely once the T cell response had peaked.

This CDR3 has 12 amino acids. CDR1 and CDR2 (germline): SQVTM, ANQGSEA. Trimming removed 5 bases at V and 3 bases at J, with 8 bases between. The gene calls are TRBV29-1 and TRBJ1-5; D gene uncertain. The material sequenced was peripheral blood, taken on day 0 of AZD1222 vaccination. This TCR was recovered from an adult in good health. CDR3 residues: CSVSGPNQPQHF. The CDR3 bases are TGCAGCGTTTCTGGTCCCAATCAGCCCCAGCATTTT.